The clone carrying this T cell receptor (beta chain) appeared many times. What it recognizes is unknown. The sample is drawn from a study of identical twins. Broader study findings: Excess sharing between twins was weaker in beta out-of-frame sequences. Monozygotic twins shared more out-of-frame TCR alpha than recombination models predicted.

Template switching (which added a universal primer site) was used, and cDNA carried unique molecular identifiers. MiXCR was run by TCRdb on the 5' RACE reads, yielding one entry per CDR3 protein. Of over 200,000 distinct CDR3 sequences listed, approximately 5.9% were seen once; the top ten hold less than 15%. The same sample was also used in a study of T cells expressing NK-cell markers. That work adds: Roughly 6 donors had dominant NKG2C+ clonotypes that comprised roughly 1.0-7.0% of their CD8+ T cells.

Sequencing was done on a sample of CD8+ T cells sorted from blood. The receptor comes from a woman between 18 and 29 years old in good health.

The CDR3 region is CASSFRGLSTDTQYF. In nucleotides, the CDR3 is TGTGCCAGCAGTTTTCGGGGACTTAGCACAGATACGCAGTATTTT. V usage is TRBV12-3 or TRBV12-4 and J usage is TRBJ2-3; D possibly corresponds to TRBD2 (6 bases). The CDR3 length is 15 residues. V lost 3 bases and J lost 0, with 10 bases in between.